This T cell receptor beta chain was found in a study of blood T cell repertoires in COVID-19 (dated by TCRdb to the early 2020s). Some background on the complete study: Samples covering the acute and convalescent phases of COVID-19 were provided by collaborators in the United States, Italy and Spain. The samples were drawn from two sources: the first 160 participants of the ongoing ImmuneRACE study, and over 950 subjects contributed by 6 global collaborators. The material from the prospective study consisted of cDNA or gDNA derived from T cells, B-cell-depleted T cells, or PBMCs. Deeply sampled blood TCRbeta repertoires from subjects exposed to, actively infected with, or recovered from COVID-19 were included in the dataset. The repertoires were made available in a free public database intended to serve as a resource for research on the immune response to SARS-CoV-2. Where HLA class I and class II types were available, the types were taken from metadata supplied by the sample provider, not from assay-based typing. A de-identified subject ID, COVID-19 status, age in years and sex were almost always included in the sample metadata.

General study outcomes and caveats: The amount of clinical and demographic metadata varied by source and participant and was provided uncurated.

TCRbeta CDR3 regions were amplified from genomic DNA using the immunoSEQ Assay, a bias-controlled multiplex PCR. For the original study's pipeline: The number of nucleated cells in each sample was estimated from the amplification of reference gene primers within the assay. To quantify the absolute abundance of each unique TCRbeta CDR3 rearrangement, sequence reads were collapsed and filtered. For each sample, productive Simpson clonality was calculated as the square root of Simpson's diversity index across productive rearrangements. Drawn from immuneACCESS, this table holds only the in-frame rearrangements with V and J called that TCRdb kept. Clones are partly lost; checked studies trace under half to an unresolved V gene and leave the rest unexplained. V, J and clone size are taken as reported in that table, and D and trimming were inferred from the DNA itself. The sample table shows roughly 110,000 clones, and 71% are seen once. Of the sample, approximately 0.9% is held by the ten largest clones.

Each collaborating institution followed its own protocols to collect whole blood in K2EDTA tubes. For TCRbeta analysis, collaborator samples were shipped as frozen whole blood, as isolated PBMCs, or as DNA extracted from either sample type. With regard to this clone: The antigen this receptor binds is unknown. No base qualities exist here, and no much larger clone lies one base off it.

The receptor was derived from a human donor with acute or convalescent COVID-19. The donor label of this sample is uncertain. Sequenced: peripheral blood.

The CDR3 protein sequence reads: CASRGPGQGTDTQYF. The nucleotide sequence is given as TGTGCCAGCAGGGGGCCGGGACAGGGAACAGATACGCAGTATTTT. This chain joins TRBV7-9 to TRBJ2-3; the central 9 bases match TRBD1. V ends up 6 bases short and J 3 bases short, with an unmatched junction base count of 7. CDR1 and CDR2 are read off the germline V gene (reference sequence) as SEHNR and FQNEAQ. The CDR3 numbers 15 residues from cysteine through phenylalanine. CDR3 DNA is the only sequence kept; it has 45 bases, read in frame from the first base.